This T cell receptor beta chain was sequenced for a study of HIV-infected patients and healthy controls. The repertoire came from unfractionated whole blood and reflected all unsorted peripheral T cells. In its sample, this clonotype was seen many times. Germline CDR1 reads LGHDT; CDR2 reads YNNKEL (reference sequence). The V gene end was trimmed by 1 base and the J gene end by 7 bases; junction bases not matched to a gene: 6. The CDR3 is 16 amino acids. Alpha and beta constant-region primers primed reverse transcription of approximately 500 ng RNA. Separate chain-specific third strand synthesis with multiplexing indices produced the alpha and beta libraries. Using its own MiXCR run on the 5' RACE reads, TCRdb lists one record per CDR3 protein. The sample lists about 18,000 distinct CDR3 sequences, 8.5% to 9.5% occurring once.

The source of this sequence is an adult in good health. This chain uses TRBV3-1 with TRBJ2-1, with TRBD2 matching 11 bases. The sequencing input was blood. This CDR3 is CASSQALLAGVNEQFF. CDR3 nucleotide sequence: TGTGCCAGCAGCCAAGCCCTACTAGCGGGAGTTAATGAGCAGTTCTTC.